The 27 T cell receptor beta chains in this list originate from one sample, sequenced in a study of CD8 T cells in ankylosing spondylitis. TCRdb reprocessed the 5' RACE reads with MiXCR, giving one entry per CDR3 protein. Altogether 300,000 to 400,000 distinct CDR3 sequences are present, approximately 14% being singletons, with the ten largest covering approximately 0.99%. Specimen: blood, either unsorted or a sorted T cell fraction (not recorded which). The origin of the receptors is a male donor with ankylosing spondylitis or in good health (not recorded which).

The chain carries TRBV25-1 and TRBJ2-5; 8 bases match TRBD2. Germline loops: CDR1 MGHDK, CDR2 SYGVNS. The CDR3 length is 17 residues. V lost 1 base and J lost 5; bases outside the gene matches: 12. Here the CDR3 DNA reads TGTGCCAGCAGTGAATTAGGCGGGGGGCTGGGTACCGAGACCCAGTACTTC. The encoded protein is CASSELGGGLGTETQYF.

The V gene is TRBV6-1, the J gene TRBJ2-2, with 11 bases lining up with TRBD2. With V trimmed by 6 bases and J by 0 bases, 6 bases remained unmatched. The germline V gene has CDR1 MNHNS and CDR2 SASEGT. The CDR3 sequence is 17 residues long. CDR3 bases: TGTGCCAGCAGATCCGGGACTAGCGGAACGAACACCGGGGAGCTGTTTTTT. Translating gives CASRSGTSGTNTGELFF.

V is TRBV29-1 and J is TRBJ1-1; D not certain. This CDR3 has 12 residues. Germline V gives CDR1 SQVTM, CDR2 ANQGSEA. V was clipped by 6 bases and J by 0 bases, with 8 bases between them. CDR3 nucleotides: TGCAGCGTCGACGTCGTGAACACTGAAGCTTTCTTT. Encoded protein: CSVDVVNTEAFF.

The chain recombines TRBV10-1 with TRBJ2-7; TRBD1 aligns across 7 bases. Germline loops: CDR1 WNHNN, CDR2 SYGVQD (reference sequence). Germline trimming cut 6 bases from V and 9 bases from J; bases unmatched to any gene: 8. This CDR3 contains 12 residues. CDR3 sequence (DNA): TGCGCCAGCAGCGCGACAGGGATTGGGCAGTACTTC. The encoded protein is CASSATGIGQYF.

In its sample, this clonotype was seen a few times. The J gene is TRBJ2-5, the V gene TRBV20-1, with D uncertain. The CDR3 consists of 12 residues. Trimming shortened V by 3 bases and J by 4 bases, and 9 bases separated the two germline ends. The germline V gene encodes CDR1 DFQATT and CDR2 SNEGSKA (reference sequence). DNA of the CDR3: TGCAGTGCTAGTGACAAGTCAGAGACCCAGTACTTC. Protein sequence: CSASDKSETQYF.

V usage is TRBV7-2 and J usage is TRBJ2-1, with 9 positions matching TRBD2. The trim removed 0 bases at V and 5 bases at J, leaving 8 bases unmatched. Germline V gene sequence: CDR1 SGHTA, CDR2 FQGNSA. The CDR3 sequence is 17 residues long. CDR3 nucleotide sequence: TGTGCCAGCAGCTTAGCGCGGGCTAGCGGGGCGAACAATGAGCAGTTCTTC. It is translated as CASSLARASGANNEQFF.

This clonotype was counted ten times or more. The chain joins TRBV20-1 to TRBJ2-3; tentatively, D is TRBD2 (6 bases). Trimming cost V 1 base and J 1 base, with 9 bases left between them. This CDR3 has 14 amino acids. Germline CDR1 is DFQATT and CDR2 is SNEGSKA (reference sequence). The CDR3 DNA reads TGCAGTGCTAGAGTGGGGGAGGGCACAGATACGCAGTATTTT. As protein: CSARVGEGTDTQYF.

This chain's CDR3 is CATSREVRSDEQFF. The CDR3 DNA reads as TGTGCCACCAGCAGAGAGGTCAGGTCGGATGAGCAGTTCTTC. The rearrangement joins TRBV15 to TRBJ2-1, with D uncertain. The V and J ends lost 0 bases and 8 bases respectively, with 11 bases between them. CDR3 length: 14 residues. Per germline, CDR1 LNHNV and CDR2 YYDKDF (reference sequence).

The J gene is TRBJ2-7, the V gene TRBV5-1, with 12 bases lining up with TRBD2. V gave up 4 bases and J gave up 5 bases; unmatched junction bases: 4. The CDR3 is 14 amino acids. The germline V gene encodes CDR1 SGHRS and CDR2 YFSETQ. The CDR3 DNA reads TGCGCCAGCAGCCCGACTAGCGGGAGCCACGAGCAGTACTTC. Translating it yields CASSPTSGSHEQYF.

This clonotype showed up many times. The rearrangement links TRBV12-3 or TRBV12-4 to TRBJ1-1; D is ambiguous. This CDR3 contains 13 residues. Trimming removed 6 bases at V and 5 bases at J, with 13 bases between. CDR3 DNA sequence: TGTGCCAGCAGCTTATCTTGGGGAACTGAAGCTTTCTTT. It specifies CASSLSWGTEAFF.

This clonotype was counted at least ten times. This CDR3 is CASSLKGSNTGELFF. CDR3 nucleotide sequence: TGTGCCAGCAGCCTGAAGGGGTCTAACACCGGGGAGCTGTTTTTT. The rearrangement joins TRBV6-1 to TRBJ2-2, with a tentative D call TRBD1 (5 bases). The CDR3 totals 15 residues. The germline CDR1 and CDR2 sequences are MNHNS and SASEGT. The V end lost 6 bases, the J end lost 2 bases, and 13 bases lay between the germline ends.

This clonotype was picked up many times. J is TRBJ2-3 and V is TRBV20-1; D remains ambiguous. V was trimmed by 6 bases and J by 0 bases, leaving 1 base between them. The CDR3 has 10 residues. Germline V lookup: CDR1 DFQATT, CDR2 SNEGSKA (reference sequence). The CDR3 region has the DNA TGCAGTGCCAGCACAGATACGCAGTATTTT. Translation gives CSASTDTQYF.

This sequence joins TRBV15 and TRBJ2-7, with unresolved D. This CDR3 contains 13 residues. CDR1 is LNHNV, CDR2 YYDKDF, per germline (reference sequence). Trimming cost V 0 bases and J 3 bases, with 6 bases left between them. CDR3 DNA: TGTGCCACCAGCAGAGACAGATACTACGAGCAGTACTTC. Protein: CATSRDRYYEQYF.

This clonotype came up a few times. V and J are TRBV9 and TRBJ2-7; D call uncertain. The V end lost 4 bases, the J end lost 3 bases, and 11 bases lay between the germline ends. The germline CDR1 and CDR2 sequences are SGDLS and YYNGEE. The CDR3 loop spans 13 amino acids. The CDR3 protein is CASSKGYLYEQYF. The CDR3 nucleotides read TGTGCCAGCAGCAAGGGATATCTCTACGAGCAGTACTTC.

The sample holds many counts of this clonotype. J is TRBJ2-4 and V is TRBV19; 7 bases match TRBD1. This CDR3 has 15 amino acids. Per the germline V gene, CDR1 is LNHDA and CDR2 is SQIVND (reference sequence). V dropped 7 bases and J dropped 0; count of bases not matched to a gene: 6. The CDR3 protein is CASNPQGRAKNIQYF. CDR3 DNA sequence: TGTGCCAGTAATCCACAGGGGAGAGCCAAAAACATTCAGTACTTC.

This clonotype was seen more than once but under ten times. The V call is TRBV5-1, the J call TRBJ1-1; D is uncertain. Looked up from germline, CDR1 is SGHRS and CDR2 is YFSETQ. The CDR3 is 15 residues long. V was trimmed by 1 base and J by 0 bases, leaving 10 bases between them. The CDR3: CASSLIDRMNTEAFF. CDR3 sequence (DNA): TGCGCCAGCAGCTTGATCGACCGGATGAACACTGAAGCTTTCTTT.

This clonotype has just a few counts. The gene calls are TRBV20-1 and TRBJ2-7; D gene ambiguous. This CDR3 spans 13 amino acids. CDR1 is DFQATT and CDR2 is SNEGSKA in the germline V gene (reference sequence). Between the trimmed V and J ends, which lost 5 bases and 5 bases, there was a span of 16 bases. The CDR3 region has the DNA TGCAGTGCTGCCGGTACGTCCCCCGACGAGCAGTACTTC. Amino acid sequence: CSAAGTSPDEQYF.

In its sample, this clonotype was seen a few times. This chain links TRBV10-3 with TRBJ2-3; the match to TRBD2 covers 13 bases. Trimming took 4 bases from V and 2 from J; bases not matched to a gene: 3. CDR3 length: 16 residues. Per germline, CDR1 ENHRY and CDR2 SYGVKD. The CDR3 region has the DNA TGTGCCATCAGTGCGGGACTAGCGGGGAACACAGATACGCAGTATTTT. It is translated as CAISAGLAGNTDTQYF.

This CDR3 reads CASHDRESSYEQYF. DNA for the CDR3: TGTGCCTCCCACGACCGGGAGAGCTCCTACGAGCAGTACTTC. The genes are TRBV5-5 and TRBJ2-7; a weak D match, TRBD2 (6 bases). CDR3 length: 14 amino acids. Germline assignment: CDR1 SGHKS and CDR2 YYEKEE (reference sequence). V lost 10 bases, J lost 0 bases, and 17 bases lay in between.

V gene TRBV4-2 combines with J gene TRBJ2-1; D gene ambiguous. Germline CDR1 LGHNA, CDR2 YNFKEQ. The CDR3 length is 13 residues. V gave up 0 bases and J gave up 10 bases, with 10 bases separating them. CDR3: CASSQEGYREQFF. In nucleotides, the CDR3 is TGTGCCAGCAGCCAAGAGGGCTATAGGGAGCAGTTCTTC.

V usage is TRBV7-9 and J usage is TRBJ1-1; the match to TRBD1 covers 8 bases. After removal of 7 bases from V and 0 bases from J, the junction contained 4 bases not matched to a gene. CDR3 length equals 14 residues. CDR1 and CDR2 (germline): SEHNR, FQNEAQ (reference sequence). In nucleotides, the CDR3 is TGTGCCAGCAAGACAGGGGACCTGAACACTGAAGCTTTCTTT. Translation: CASKTGDLNTEAFF.

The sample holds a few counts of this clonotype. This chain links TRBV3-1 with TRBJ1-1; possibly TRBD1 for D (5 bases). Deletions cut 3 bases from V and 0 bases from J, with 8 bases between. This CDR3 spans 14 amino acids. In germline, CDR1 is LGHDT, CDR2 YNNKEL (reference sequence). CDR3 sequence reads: CASSQGTMNTEAFF. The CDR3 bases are TGTGCCAGCAGCCAGGGGACGATGAACACTGAAGCTTTCTTT.

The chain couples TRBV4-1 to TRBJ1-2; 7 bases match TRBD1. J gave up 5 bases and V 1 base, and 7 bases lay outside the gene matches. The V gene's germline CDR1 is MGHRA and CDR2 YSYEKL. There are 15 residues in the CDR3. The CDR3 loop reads CASSQGQGGGYGYTF. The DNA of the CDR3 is TGCGCCAGCAGCCAAGGGCAGGGGGGAGGATATGGCTACACCTTC.

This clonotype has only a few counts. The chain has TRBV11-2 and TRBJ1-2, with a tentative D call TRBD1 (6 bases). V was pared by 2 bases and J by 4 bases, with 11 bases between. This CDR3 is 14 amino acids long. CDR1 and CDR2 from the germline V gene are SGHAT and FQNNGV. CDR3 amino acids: CASSLKRGGYGYTF. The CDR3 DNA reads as TGTGCCAGCAGCTTAAAGCGAGGGGGCTATGGCTACACCTTC.

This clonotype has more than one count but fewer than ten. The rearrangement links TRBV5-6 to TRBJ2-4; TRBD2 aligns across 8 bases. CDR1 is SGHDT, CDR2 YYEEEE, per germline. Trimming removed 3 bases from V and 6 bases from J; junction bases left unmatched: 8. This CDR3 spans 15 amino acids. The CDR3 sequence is CASSSPGGRRNIQYF. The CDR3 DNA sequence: TGTGCCAGCAGCTCCCCGGGGGGGAGGAGAAACATTCAGTACTTC.

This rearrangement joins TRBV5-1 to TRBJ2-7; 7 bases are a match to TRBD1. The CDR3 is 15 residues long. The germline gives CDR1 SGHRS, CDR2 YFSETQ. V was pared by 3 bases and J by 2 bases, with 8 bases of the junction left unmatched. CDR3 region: CASSSDFQGAYEQYF. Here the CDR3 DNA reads TGCGCCAGCAGCTCTGACTTCCAGGGGGCCTACGAGCAGTACTTC.

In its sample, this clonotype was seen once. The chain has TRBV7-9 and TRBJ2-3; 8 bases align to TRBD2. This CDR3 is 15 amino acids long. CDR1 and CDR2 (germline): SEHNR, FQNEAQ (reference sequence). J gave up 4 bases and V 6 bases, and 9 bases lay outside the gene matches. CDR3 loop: CASSSTGGWADTQYF. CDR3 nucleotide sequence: TGTGCCAGCAGTTCCACGGGAGGGTGGGCAGATACGCAGTATTTT. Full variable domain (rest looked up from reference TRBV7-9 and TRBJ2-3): DTGVSQNPRHKITKRGQNVTFRCDPISEHNRLYWYRQTLGQGPEFLTYFQNEAQLEKSRLLSDRFSAERPKGSFSTLEIQRTEQGDSAMYLCASSSTGGWADTQYFGPGTRLTVL.